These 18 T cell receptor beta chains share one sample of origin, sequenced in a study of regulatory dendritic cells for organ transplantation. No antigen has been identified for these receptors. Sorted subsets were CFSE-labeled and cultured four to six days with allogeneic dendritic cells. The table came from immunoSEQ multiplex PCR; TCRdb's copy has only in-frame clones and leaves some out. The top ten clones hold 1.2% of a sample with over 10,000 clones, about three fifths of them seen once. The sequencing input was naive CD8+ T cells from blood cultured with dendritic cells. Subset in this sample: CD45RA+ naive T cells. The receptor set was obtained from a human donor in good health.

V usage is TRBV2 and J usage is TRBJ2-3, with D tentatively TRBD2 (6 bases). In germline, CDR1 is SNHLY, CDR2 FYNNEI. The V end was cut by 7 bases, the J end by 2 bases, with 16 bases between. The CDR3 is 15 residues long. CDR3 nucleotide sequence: TGTGCCAGCATTGACCGACGGGACTTCACAGATACGCAGTATTTT. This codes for CASIDRRDFTDTQYF.

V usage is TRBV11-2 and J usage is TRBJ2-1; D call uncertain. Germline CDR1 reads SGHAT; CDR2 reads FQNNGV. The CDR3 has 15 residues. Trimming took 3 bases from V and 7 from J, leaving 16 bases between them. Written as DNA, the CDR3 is TGTGCCAGCAGCTTTTTCCACCCTGGAGAAAATGAGCAGTTCTTC. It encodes CASSFFHPGENEQFF.

In DNA form, the CDR3 reads TGCGCCAGCAGCTTGTCTCGGGACAGGGGGTCCTACGAGCAGTACTTC. Its translation: CASSLSRDRGSYEQYF. This sequence joins TRBV5-1 and TRBJ2-7; 11 nucleotides align to TRBD1. Germline CDR1 is SGHRS and CDR2 is YFSETQ. Trimming took 1 base from V and 1 from J; bases not matched to a gene: 4. The length of the CDR3 is 16 residues.

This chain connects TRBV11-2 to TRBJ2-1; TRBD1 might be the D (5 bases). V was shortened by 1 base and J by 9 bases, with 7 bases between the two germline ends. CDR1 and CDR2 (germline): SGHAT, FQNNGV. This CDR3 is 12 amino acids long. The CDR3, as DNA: TGTGCCAGCAGCTTAGGTAGGGGTGAGCAGTTCTTC. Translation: CASSLGRGEQFF.

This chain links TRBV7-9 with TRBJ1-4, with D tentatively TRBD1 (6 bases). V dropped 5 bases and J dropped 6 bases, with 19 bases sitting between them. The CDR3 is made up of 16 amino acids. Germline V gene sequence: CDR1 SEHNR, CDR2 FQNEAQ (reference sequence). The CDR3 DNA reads TGTGCCAGCAGCCTCTTCTCAGGGGTGGTAGATGAAAAACTGTTTTTT. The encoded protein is CASSLFSGVVDEKLFF.

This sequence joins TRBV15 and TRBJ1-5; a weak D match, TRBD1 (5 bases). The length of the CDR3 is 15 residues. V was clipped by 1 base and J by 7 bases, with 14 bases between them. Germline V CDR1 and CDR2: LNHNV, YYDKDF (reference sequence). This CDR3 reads CATSRVVQGGQPQHF. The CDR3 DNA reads TGTGCCACCAGCAGAGTAGTGCAGGGAGGACAGCCCCAGCATTTT. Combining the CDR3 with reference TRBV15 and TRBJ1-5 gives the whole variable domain DAMVIQNPRYQVTQFGKPVTLSCSQTLNHNVMYWYQQKSSQAPKLLFHYYDKDFNNEADTPDNFQSRRPNTSFCFLDIRSPGLGDTAMYLCATSRVVQGGQPQHFGDGTRLSIL.

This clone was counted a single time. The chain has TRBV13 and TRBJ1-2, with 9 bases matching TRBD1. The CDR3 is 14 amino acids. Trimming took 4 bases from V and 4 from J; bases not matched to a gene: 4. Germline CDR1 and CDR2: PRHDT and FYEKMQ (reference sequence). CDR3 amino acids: CASSSRTGAYGYTF. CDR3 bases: TGTGCCAGCAGCTCACGGACAGGGGCCTATGGCTACACCTTC.

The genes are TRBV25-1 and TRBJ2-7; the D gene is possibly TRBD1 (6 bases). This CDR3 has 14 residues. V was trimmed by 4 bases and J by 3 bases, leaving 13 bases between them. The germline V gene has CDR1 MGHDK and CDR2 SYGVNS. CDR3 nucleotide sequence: TGTGCCAGCAGTGGGGGGACAAGGAACTACGAGCAGTACTTC. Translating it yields CASSGGTRNYEQYF.

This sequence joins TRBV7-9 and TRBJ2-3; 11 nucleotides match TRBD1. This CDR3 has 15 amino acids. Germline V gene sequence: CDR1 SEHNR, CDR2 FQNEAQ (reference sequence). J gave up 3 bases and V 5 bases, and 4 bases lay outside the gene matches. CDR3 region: CASSPWDRGTDTQYF. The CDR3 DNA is TGTGCCAGCAGCCCCTGGGACAGGGGGACAGATACGCAGTATTTT. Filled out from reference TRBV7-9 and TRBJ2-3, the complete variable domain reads DTGVSQNPRHKITKRGQNVTFRCDPISEHNRLYWYRQTLGQGPEFLTYFQNEAQLEKSRLLSDRFSAERPKGSFSTLEIQRTEQGDSAMYLCASSPWDRGTDTQYFGPGTRLTVL.

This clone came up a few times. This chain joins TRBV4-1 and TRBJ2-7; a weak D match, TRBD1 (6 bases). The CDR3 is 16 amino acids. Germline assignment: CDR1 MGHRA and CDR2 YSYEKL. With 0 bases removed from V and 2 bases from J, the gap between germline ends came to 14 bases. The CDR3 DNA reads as TGCGCCAGCAGCCAAGATCATTGGGACACCGCCTACGAGCAGTACTTC. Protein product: CASSQDHWDTAYEQYF.

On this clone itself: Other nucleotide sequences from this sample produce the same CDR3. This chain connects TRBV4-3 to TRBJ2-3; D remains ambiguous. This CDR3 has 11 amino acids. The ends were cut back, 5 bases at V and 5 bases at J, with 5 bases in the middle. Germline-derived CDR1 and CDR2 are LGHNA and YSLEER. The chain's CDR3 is CASSTGDTQYF. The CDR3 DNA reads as TGCGCCAGCAGCACGGGAGATACGCAGTATTTT.

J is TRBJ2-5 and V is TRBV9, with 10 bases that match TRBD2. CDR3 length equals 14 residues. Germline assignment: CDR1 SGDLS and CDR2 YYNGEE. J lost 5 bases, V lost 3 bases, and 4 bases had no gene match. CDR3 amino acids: CASSASGLAETQYF. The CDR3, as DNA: TGTGCCAGCAGCGCATCGGGACTAGCGGAGACCCAGTACTTC.

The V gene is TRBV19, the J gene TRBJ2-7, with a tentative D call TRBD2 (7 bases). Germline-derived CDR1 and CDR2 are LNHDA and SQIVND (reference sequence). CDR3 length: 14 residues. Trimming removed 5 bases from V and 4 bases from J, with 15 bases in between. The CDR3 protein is CASSPAGAGYEQYF. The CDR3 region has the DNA TGTGCCAGTAGTCCCGCGGGGGCCGGGTACGAGCAGTACTTC. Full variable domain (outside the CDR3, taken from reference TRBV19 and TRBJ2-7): DGGITQSPKYLFRKEGQNVTLSCEQNLNHDAMYWYRQDPGQGLRLIYYSQIVNDFQKGDIAEGYSVSREKKESFPLTVTSAQKNPTAFYLCASSPAGAGYEQYFGPGTRLTVT.

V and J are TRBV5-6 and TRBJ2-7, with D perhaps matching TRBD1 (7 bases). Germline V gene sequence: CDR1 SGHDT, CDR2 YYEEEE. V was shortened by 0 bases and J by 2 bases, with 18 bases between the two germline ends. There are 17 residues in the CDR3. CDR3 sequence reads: CASSLGGETGLTYEQYF. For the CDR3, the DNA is TGTGCCAGCAGCTTGGGGGGGGAGACAGGGTTGACCTACGAGCAGTACTTC.

The CDR3 reads CASSYRDRVTEAFF. Written as DNA, the CDR3 is TGTGCCAGCAGCTACCGGGACAGGGTTACTGAAGCTTTCTTT. The rearrangement links TRBV7-8 to TRBJ1-1; 9 positions match TRBD1. Germline assignment: CDR1 SGHVS and CDR2 FQNEAQ. Losses at the gene ends were 4 bases for V and 5 bases for J; bases not matched to a gene: 5. The CDR3 length is 14 residues.

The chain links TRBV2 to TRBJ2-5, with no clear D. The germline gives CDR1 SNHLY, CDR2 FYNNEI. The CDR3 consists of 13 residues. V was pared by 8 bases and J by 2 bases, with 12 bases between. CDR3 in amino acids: CASLRVEQETQYF. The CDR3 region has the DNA TGTGCCAGCCTCCGGGTTGAGCAAGAGACCCAGTACTTC.

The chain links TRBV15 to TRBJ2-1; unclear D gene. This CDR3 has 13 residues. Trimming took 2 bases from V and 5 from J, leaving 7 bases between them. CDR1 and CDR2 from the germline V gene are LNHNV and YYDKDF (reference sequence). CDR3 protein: CATSRSRDNEQFF. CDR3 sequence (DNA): TGTGCCACCAGCAGATCCCGGGACAATGAGCAGTTCTTC.

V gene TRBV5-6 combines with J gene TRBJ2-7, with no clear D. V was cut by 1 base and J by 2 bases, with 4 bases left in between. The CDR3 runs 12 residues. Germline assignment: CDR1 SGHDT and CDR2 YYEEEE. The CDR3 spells CASSLTAYEQYF. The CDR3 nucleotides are TGTGCCAGCAGCTTGACAGCCTACGAGCAGTACTTC.